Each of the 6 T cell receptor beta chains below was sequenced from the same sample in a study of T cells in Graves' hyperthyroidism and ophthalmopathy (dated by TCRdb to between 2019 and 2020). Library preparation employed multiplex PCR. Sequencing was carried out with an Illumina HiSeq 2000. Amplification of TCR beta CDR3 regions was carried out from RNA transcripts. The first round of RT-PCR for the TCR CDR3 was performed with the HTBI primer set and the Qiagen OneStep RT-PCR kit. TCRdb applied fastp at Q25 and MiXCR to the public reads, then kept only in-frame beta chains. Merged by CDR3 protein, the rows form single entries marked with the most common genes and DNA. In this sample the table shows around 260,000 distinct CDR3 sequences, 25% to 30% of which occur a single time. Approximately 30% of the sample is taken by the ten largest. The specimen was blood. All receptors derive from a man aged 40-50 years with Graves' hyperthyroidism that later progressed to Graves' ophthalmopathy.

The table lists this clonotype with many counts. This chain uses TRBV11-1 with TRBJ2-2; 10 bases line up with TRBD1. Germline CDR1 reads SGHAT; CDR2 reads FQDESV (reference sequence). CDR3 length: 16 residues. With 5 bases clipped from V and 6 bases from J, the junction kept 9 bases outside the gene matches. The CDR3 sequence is CASSRPRGQGPGELFF. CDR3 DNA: TGTGCCAGCAGCCGCCCCCGGGGACAGGGGCCCGGGGAGCTGTTTTTT.

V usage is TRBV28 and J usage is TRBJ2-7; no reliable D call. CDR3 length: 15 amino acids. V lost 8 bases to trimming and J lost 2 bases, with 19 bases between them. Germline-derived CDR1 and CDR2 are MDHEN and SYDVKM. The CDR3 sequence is CASVTPGDGTYEQYF. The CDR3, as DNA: TGTGCCAGCGTCACACCCGGCGACGGCACCTACGAGCAGTACTTC.

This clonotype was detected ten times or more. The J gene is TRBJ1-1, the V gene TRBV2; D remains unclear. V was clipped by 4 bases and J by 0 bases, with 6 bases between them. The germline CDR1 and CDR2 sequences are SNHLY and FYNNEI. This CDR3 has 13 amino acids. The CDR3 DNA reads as TGTGCCAGCAGTGGGGCGATGAACACTGAAGCTTTCTTT. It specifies CASSGAMNTEAFF.

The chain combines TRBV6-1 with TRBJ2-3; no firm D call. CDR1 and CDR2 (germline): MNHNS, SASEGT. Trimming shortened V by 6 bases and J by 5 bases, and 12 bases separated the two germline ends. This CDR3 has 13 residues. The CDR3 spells CASSTSVGDTQYF. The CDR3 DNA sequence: TGTGCCAGCAGCACCTCTGTTGGAGATACGCAGTATTTT.

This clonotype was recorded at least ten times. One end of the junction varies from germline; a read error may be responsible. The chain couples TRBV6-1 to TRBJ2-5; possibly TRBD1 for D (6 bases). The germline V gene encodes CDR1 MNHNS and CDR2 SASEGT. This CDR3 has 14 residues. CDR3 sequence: CASSQAERGRTQYF. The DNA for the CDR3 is TGTGCCAGCAGTCAAGCGGAGAGGGGGAGGACCCAGTACTTC.

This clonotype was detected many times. CDR3 sequence reads: CSARDLKNGANTGELFF. The CDR3 region has the DNA TGCAGTGCTAGAGACCTAAAGAACGGGGCGAACACCGGGGAGCTGTTTTTT. The chain uses TRBV20-1 and TRBJ2-2, with a weak D call TRBD2 (5 bases). The CDR3 runs to 17 residues. V lost 0 bases and J lost 0, with 14 bases in between. Germline-derived CDR1 and CDR2 are DFQATT and SNEGSKA (reference sequence).